This T cell receptor (beta chain) was identified during a study of Graves' ophthalmopathy and Graves' hyperthyroidism (dated by TCRdb to 2017 to 2018). For the wider study: Peripheral blood was collected before any treatment was given, at the time of initial diagnosis. To tell Graves' ophthalmopathy apart from Graves' hyperthyroidism, and to predict which patients would progress to ophthalmopathy, the study relied on TCR beta repertoire signatures. In total, 135 blood samples were TCR-sequenced: around 42 ophthalmopathy, some 72 hyperthyroidism and approximately 17 hyperthyroidism-to-ophthalmopathy patients. To explore V-J signatures that separate ophthalmopathy from hyperthyroidism, a discovery set of about a hundred patients was enrolled, consisting of 43 with ophthalmopathy and fewer than 60 with stable hyperthyroidism. An independent validation cohort comprised 18 hyperthyroidism patients and over 15 patients who later progressed from hyperthyroidism to ophthalmopathy. In more than five hyperthyroidism patients, T-cell repertoires of thyroid tissue and blood were compared. Following sampling, methimazole starting at 30 mg daily was administered to hyperthyroidism patients, and high-dose intravenous methylprednisolone was administered to ophthalmopathy patients. The 75 to 100 discovery patients were randomly split 7:3 into training and test sets.

For repertoire sequencing, TCR beta CDR3 regions were amplified from RNA transcripts. The first round of RT-PCR was done with HTBI primers and the Qiagen OneStep RT-PCR kit, and was followed by a second round of multiplex PCR, then size selection and purification. Sequencing of the libraries was carried out on an Illumina HiSeq2000 in paired-end mode with 100 bp reads. The study's processing was this. SOAPnuke was used to process the reads, removing any read that contained adapters or uncalled bases, had a mean Phred below 15, or lacked an exact match to the constant primer or identifier. COPE v1.2.5 was used to merge the high-quality paired reads. Each unique nucleotide sequence was treated as a clonotype, and MiTCR v1.1 was used to align the clonotypes to the IMGT TRB V, D and J references. The analysis was limited to V-J combinations with a frequency above 0.0001, which together covered 99.2% of the repertoires. For each V-J combination, a TCR clonal expansion and chaos score was defined as the ratio of F50 clonal expansion to chaos observed in the TCRdist matrix. Features were reduced by Welch's t-statistics and random forest to around 14 V-J combinations, which fed a naive Bayes classifier. The Morisita-Horn index was used to measure how similar the thyroid and blood repertoires were. TCRdb redid the processing of the public reads, applying fastp at Q25 and MiXCR, and retained in-frame beta chains. Each CDR3 protein appears once, grouped with its most common genes and DNA. The V and J calls were determined by TCRdb, not by the authors. The sample table lists some 380,000 distinct CDR3 sequences, approximately 15% of them with a count of one. The ten largest account for approximately 7% of the sample.

Stable hyperthyroidism was defined as no progression to ophthalmopathy within 18 months of follow-up. Hyperthyroidism patients were newly diagnosed, with disease duration under 2 months, and aged 18 to 65 years. Patients with other autoimmune diseases, uncontrolled infections, pregnancy or lactation were excluded from the study. Clinical symptoms, serum thyroxine, TRAb, thyroid ultrasound and orbital computed tomography were used for diagnosis. PBMCs were isolated from 8 to 10 ml of fresh peripheral blood by Ficoll-Paque density gradient centrifugation. Trizol reagent was used to extract the total RNA, and its quality was then checked on an Agilent 2100 Bioanalyzer. The full study reports these points: Most expanded thyroid clonotypes with frequency above 0.001 were also detected in blood, suggesting blood repertoires may reflect the thyroid immune response. In cross-validation, the 13-signature model distinguished ophthalmopathy from stable hyperthyroidism with just over 85% sensitivity and about 81% specificity, while in the test set the corresponding values were around 79% and 71%. In validation, the model predicted ophthalmopathy progression with more than 70% sensitivity and 72.22% specificity; roughly 12 predicted patients were CT-confirmed with GO in a median of around 6 months. Sample size was not predetermined statistically, and investigators were not blinded to group allocation.

This clonotype has only a few counts. Its antigen is currently not known. Nothing much larger sits one base from this clone, and base qualities are not available. The CDR3 has 14 amino acids, counting the end cysteine and phenylalanine. This entry keeps only the CDR3 DNA: 42 bases, framed from base 1. CDR1 and CDR2, looked up from the germline V gene, are KGHDR and SFDVKD. V ends up 7 bases short and J 7 bases short, with an unmatched junction base count of 8. Input material: peripheral blood. This receptor was obtained from a woman between 18 and 30 years old with stable Graves' hyperthyroidism. Donor details come from another sample of the same person, matched by shared clones. This chain is built from TRBV24-1 and TRBJ2-2; TRBD1 aligns with 7 central bases. This receptor has the CDR3 CATREQGPDGELFF. The DNA sequence is as follows: TGTGCCACCAGAGAACAGGGGCCTGACGGGGAGCTGTTTTTT.